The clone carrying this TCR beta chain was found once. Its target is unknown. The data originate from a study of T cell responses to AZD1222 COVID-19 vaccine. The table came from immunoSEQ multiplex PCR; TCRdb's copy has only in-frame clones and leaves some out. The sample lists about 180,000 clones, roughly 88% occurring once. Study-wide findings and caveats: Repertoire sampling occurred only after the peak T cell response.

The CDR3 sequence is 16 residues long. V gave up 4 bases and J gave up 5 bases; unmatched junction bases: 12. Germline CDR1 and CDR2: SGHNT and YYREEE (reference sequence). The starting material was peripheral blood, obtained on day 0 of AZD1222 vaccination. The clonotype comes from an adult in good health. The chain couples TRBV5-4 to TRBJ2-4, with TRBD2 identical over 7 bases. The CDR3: CASSAHGGGGENIQYF. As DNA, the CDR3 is TGTGCCAGCAGCGCTCACGGTGGTGGGGGGGAAAACATTCAGTACTTC.